This TCR beta chain was recovered during a study of regulatory T cells in long-lasting Graves disease. Overall study: The study counted Graves' disease as persistent given over 5 years of antithyroid drugs and positive TSH receptor antibodies.

Germline assignment: CDR1 GTSNPN and CDR2 SVGIG (reference sequence). V was pared by 4 bases and J by 4 bases, with 16 bases between. This CDR3 spans 14 amino acids. Time point here: persistent/refractory GD, antithyroid drugs over 5 years with positive TRAb. Construction of the TCR library relied on RNA isolated from PBMCs. CDR3 regions were amplified by Arm-PCR using iRepertoire HTBI primers to build TCR beta libraries. TCRdb independently ran MiXCR on the multiplex PCR reads; one entry per CDR3 protein. There are about 430,000 distinct CDR3 sequences in the sample; around 20% occur only once, and roughly an eighth lies in the top ten.

The TCR originated in a female donor with Graves disease. This specimen was peripheral blood mononuclear cells (PBMCs), taken when the disease was refractory, from a patient treated with antithyroid drugs. The rearrangement links TRBV30 to TRBJ1-1, with TRBD1 as a possible D gene (5 bases). CDR3 nucleotides: TGTGCCTGGAAGTTTCGGGGGAGAGGCACTGAAGCTTTCTTT. This codes for CAWKFRGRGTEAFF.